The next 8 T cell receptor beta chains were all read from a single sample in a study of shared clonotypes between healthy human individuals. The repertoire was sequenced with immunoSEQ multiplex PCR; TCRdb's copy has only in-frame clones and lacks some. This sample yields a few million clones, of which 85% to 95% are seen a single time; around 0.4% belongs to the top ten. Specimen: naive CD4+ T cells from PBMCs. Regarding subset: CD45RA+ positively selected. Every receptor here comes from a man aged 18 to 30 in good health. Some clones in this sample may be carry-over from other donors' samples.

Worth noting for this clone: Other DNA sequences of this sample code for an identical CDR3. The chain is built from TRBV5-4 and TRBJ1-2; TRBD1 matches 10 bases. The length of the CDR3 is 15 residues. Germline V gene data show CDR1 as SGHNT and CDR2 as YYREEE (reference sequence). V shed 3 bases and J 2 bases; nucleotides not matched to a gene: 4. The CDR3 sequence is CASSSPGQGNYGYTF. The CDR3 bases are TGTGCCAGCAGCTCCCCGGGACAGGGGAACTATGGCTACACCTTC.

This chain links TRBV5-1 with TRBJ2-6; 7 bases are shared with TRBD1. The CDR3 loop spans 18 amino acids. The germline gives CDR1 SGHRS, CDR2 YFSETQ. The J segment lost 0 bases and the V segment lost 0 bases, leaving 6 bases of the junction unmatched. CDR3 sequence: CASSLGRTGDSGANVLTF. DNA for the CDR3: TGCGCCAGCAGCTTGGGCCGGACAGGCGACTCTGGGGCCAACGTCCTGACTTTC.

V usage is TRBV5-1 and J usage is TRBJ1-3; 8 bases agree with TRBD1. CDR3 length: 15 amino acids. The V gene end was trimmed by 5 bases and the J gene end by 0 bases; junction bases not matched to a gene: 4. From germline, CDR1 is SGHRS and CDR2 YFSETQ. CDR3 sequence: CASRLTGDSGNTIYF. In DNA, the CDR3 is TGCGCCAGCAGACTGACAGGGGACTCTGGAAACACCATATATTTT.

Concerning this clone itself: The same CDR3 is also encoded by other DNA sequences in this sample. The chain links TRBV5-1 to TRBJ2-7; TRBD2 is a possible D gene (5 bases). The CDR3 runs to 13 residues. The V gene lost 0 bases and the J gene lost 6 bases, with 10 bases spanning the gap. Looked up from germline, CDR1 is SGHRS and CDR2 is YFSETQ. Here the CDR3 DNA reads TGCGCCAGCAGCTTGGAGCCAGGAGGCGAGCAGTACTTC. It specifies CASSLEPGGEQYF.

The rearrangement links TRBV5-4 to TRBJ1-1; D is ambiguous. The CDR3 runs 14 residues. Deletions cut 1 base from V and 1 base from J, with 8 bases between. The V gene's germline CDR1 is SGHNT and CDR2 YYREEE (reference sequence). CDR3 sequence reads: CASSLHGKNTEAFF. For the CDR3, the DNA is TGTGCCAGCAGCTTGCATGGCAAGAACACTGAAGCTTTCTTT. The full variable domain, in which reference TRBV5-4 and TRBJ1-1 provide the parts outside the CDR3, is ETGVTQSPTHLIKTRGQQVTLRCSSQSGHNTVSWYQQALGQGPQFIFQYYREEENGRGNFPPRFSGLQFPNYSSELNVNALELDDSALYLCASSLHGKNTEAFFGQGTRLTVV.

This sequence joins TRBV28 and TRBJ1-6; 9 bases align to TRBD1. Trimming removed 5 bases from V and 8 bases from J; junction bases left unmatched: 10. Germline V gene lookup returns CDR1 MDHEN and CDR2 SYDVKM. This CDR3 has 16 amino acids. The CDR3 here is CASSLKDRGEDSPLHF. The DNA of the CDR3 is TGTGCCAGCAGTCTGAAAGACAGGGGGGAGGATTCACCCCTCCACTTT.

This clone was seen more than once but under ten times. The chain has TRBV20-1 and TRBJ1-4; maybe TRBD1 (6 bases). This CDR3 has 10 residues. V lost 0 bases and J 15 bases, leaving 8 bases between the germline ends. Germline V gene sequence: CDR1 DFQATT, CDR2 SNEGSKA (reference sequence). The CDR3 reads CSARDDRMFF. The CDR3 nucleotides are TGCAGTGCTAGAGATGACAGGATGTTTTTT.

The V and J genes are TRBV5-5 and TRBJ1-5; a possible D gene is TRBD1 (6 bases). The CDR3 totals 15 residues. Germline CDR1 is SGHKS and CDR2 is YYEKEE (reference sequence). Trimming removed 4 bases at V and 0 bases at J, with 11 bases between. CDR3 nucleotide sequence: TGTGCCAGCAGCCCGAGGGGACATAGCAATCAGCCCCAGCATTTT. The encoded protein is CASSPRGHSNQPQHF.